These 25 T cell receptor beta chains share one sample of origin, sequenced in a study of vaccination and CD4 T cells after COVID-19. Sequenced with the Oncomine TCR Beta short-read assay was DNA taken from cultured CD4+ T cells. TCRdb itself ran the PCR reads through MiXCR, one entry per CDR3 protein. The sample holds around 17,000 distinct CDR3 sequences, roughly 50% seen once. Noted treatment: 10-day PBMC culture with coronavirus spike peptide pools or control peptides (ViraFEST assay). No antigens are known for them. Sequenced material: CD4+ T cells from blood, cultured in vitro. These receptors all stem from a human donor who had recovered from COVID-19.

The V gene is TRBV4-2, the J gene TRBJ2-2; D gene unclear. CDR3 length equals 16 residues. V was trimmed by 1 base and J by 3 bases, leaving 12 bases between them. The germline gives CDR1 LGHNA, CDR2 YNFKEQ. Here the CDR3 reads CASSQVGQVHTGELFF. The CDR3 nucleotides read TGTGCCAGCAGCCAAGTAGGGCAGGTGCACACCGGGGAGCTGTTTTTT.

The chain has TRBV27 and TRBJ1-2; tentative D call: TRBD1 (5 bases). The germline V gene has CDR1 MNHEY and CDR2 SMNVEV (reference sequence). V was shortened by 5 bases and J by 2 bases, with 6 bases between the two germline ends. The CDR3 contains 12 residues. CDR3 protein: CASSPGNYGYTF. The CDR3 nucleotides read TGTGCCAGCAGTCCAGGGAACTATGGCTACACCTTC.

V and J are TRBV28 and TRBJ1-1; D may be TRBD1 (5 bases). The CDR3 covers 14 residues. V gave up 8 bases and J gave up 5 bases, with 18 bases separating them. In germline, CDR1 is MDHEN, CDR2 SYDVKM. The CDR3 sequence is CASGLGALRTEAFF. Written as DNA, the CDR3 is TGTGCCAGCGGACTAGGGGCGCTAAGGACTGAAGCTTTCTTT.

The CDR3 region has the DNA TGTGCCAGTTCTAGGGCGCGAGTCTCTAGCACAGATACGCAGTATTTT. Protein: CASSRARVSSTDTQYF. The V gene is TRBV11-2, the J gene TRBJ2-3; D ambiguous. The CDR3 is 16 residues long. Trimming removed 9 bases at V and 0 bases at J, with 19 bases between. Germline CDR1 SGHAT, CDR2 FQNNGV.

The chain employs TRBV11-3 and TRBJ2-5; the D is unclear. The germline CDR1 and CDR2 sequences are SGHNT and YENEEA. The CDR3 is 13 amino acids. The V gene lost 6 bases and the J gene lost 4 bases, with 12 bases spanning the gap. CDR3 loop: CASRRSSSETQYF. In nucleotides, the CDR3 is TGTGCCAGCAGGCGGTCCTCGTCAGAGACCCAGTACTTC.

The CDR3 is CASSLLRQGSSYEQYF. In DNA, the CDR3 is TGTGCCAGCAGCTTACTCCGACAGGGTAGCTCCTACGAGCAGTACTTC. The rearrangement joins TRBV11-2 to TRBJ2-7; 7 bases agree with TRBD1. Germline V gene sequence: CDR1 SGHAT, CDR2 FQNNGV. There are 16 residues in the CDR3. The V and J ends lost 2 bases and 0 bases, in that order; junction bases with no gene match: 7.

The gene calls are TRBV20-1 and TRBJ1-4; D is perhaps TRBD1 (5 bases). The V gene's germline CDR1 is DFQATT and CDR2 SNEGSKA (reference sequence). CDR3 size: 13 residues. V lost 3 bases, J lost 3 bases, and 8 bases lay in between. CDR3 in DNA: TGCAGTGCTAGCCCAGGGCCTAATGAAAAACTGTTTTTT. It encodes CSASPGPNEKLFF.

This clonotype was seen only a few times. The chain links TRBV7-9 to TRBJ1-2; tentative D call: TRBD1 (5 bases). Germline assignment: CDR1 SEHNR and CDR2 FQNEAQ (reference sequence). There are 11 residues in the CDR3. The V end was cut by 1 base, the J end by 8 bases, with 5 bases between. The CDR3 is CASSLEGGYTF. The CDR3 nucleotides are TGTGCCAGCAGCTTAGAGGGGGGCTACACCTTC. Looking up the rest from reference TRBV7-9 and TRBJ1-2 gives the full variable domain: DTGVSQNPRHKITKRGQNVTFRCDPISEHNRLYWYRQTLGQGPEFLTYFQNEAQLEKSRLLSDRFSAERPKGSFSTLEIQRTEQGDSAMYLCASSLEGGYTFGSGTRLTVV.

The V call is TRBV4-1, the J call TRBJ1-2; perhaps TRBD1 as D (5 bases). Germline V gene lookup returns CDR1 MGHRA and CDR2 YSYEKL. The V end was cut by 4 bases, the J end by 4 bases, with 13 bases between. This CDR3 comprises 14 residues. The CDR3 region is CASSLLRGRYGYTF. CDR3 DNA: TGCGCCAGCAGCCTCCTTCGGGGCCGCTATGGCTACACCTTC.

The rearrangement links TRBV24-1 to TRBJ2-1; no firm D call. The length of the CDR3 is 15 residues. Germline V gene lookup returns CDR1 KGHDR and CDR2 SFDVKD. Trimming stripped 2 bases from V and 6 bases from J, with 13 bases between. The CDR3: CATSDSAGLVNEQFF. The CDR3 region has the DNA TGTGCCACCAGTGATTCAGCCGGTCTGGTCAATGAGCAGTTCTTC.

V and J are TRBV7-2 and TRBJ2-5; 7 bases line up with TRBD2. J lost 0 bases, V lost 8 bases, and 9 bases had no gene match. The CDR3 is 15 residues long. Germline V lookup: CDR1 SGHTA, CDR2 FQGNSA. CDR3 protein: CASHWGGSYQETQYF. The CDR3, as DNA: TGTGCCAGCCATTGGGGCGGGAGCTACCAAGAGACCCAGTACTTC. Based on the CDR3 plus reference TRBV7-2 and TRBJ2-5, the full variable domain is GAGVSQSPSNKVTEKGKDVELRCDPISGHTALYWYRQSLGQGLEFLIYFQGNSAPDKSGLPSDRFSAERTGGSVSTLTIQRTQQEDSAVYLCASHWGGSYQETQYFGPGTRLLVL.

The table lists this clonotype with a few counts. The chain links TRBV20-1 to TRBJ1-5; D is undetermined. Germline assignment: CDR1 DFQATT and CDR2 SNEGSKA (reference sequence). This CDR3 has 12 amino acids. Trimming cost V 4 bases and J 5 bases, with 9 bases left between them. The CDR3 reads CSATRKDQPQHF. Written as DNA, the CDR3 is TGCAGTGCTACGAGGAAGGATCAGCCCCAGCATTTT.

This chain uses TRBV28 with TRBJ2-3, with D possibly called TRBD1 or TRBD2 (5 bases each). The V gene's germline CDR1 is MDHEN and CDR2 SYDVKM. V shed 8 bases and J shed 2 bases, with 17 bases lying between them. The CDR3 loop spans 15 amino acids. CDR3 in amino acids: CASPPTGRTTDTQYF. CDR3 in DNA: TGTGCCAGCCCTCCCACGGGACGCACCACAGATACGCAGTATTTT. Filled out from reference TRBV28 and TRBJ2-3, the complete variable domain reads DVKVTQSSRYLVKRTGEKVFLECVQDMDHENMFWYRQDPGLGLRLIYFSYDVKMKEKGDIPEGYSVSREKKERFSLILESASTNQTSMYLCASPPTGRTTDTQYFGPGTRLTVL.

The J gene is TRBJ1-1, the V gene TRBV3-1; D is unresolved. The germline gives CDR1 LGHDT, CDR2 YNNKEL (reference sequence). The CDR3 is made up of 14 amino acids. V lost 5 bases and J lost 7, with 17 bases in between. The CDR3 bases are TGTGCCAGCAGCGCTGAGATGGACGGTAGTGAAGCTTTCTTT. It specifies CASSAEMDGSEAFF.

V gene TRBV11-2 combines with J gene TRBJ2-3; 9 bases fit TRBD1. Per germline, CDR1 SGHAT and CDR2 FQNNGV. Germline trimming cut 5 bases from V and 4 bases from J; bases unmatched to any gene: 7. The CDR3 is made up of 15 amino acids. CDR3 protein: CASSRRTGEADTQYF. The CDR3 DNA follows: TGTGCCAGCAGCAGAAGGACAGGGGAGGCAGATACGCAGTATTTT.

This chain links TRBV27 with TRBJ1-2; D uncertain. The CDR3 spans 14 residues. V was pared by 4 bases and J by 2 bases, with 11 bases between. Germline V CDR1 and CDR2: MNHEY, SMNVEV (reference sequence). The CDR3 bases are TGTGCCAGCAGTTCCAGACCCCCCAACTATGGCTACACCTTC. Translation gives CASSSRPPNYGYTF.

V usage is TRBV6-1 and J usage is TRBJ1-2; D is unclear. V lost 9 bases, J lost 2 bases, and 7 bases lay in between. Per germline, CDR1 MNHNS and CDR2 SASEGT. This CDR3 is built from 11 residues. The DNA for the CDR3 is TGTGCCAGTAGGGAGAACTATGGCTACACCTTC. Its translation is CASRENYGYTF.

This chain uses TRBV3-1 with TRBJ2-2, with D maybe TRBD2 (5 bases). Germline lookup yields CDR1 LGHDT and CDR2 YNNKEL (reference sequence). The length of the CDR3 is 14 residues. V lost 4 bases to trimming and J lost 5 bases, with 11 bases between them. CDR3 coding DNA: TGTGCCAGCAGCCTGATGGGGAGTACCGGGGAGCTGTTTTTT. It specifies CASSLMGSTGELFF. Combining the CDR3 with reference TRBV3-1 and TRBJ2-2 gives the whole variable domain DTAVSQTPKYLVTQMGNDKSIKCEQNLGHDTMYWYKQDSKKFLKIMFSYNNKELIINETVPNRFSPKSPDKAHLNLHINSLELGDSAVYFCASSLMGSTGELFFGEGSRLTVL.

This clonotype was observed a few times. The J gene is TRBJ2-7, the V gene TRBV7-3; D call uncertain. The length of the CDR3 is 13 residues. Germline loops: CDR1 SGHTA, CDR2 FQGTGA. The V gene lost 5 bases and the J gene lost 8 bases, with 16 bases spanning the gap. CDR3 nucleotide sequence: TGTGCCAGCAGCCAGACAACAGACGCCAAGCAGTACTTC. Encoded protein: CASSQTTDAKQYF.

This chain connects TRBV7-2 to TRBJ2-7, with TRBD2 matching over 8 bases. The V gene end was trimmed by 6 bases and the J gene end by 3 bases; junction bases not matched to a gene: 4. Germline V CDR1 and CDR2: SGHTA, FQGNSA. The CDR3 contains 13 residues. The CDR3 nucleotides are TGTGCCAGCAGGATCACTAGCGGCTACGAGCAGTACTTC. It translates to CASRITSGYEQYF.

The gene calls are TRBV2 and TRBJ2-5, with unresolved D. The CDR3 contains 12 residues. Germline V gene data show CDR1 as SNHLY and CDR2 as FYNNEI. Trimming stripped 2 bases from V and 3 bases from J, with 4 bases between. CDR3 sequence: CASSELEETQYF. The CDR3 DNA follows: TGTGCCAGCAGTGAACTCGAAGAGACCCAGTACTTC.

This chain joins TRBV6-1 and TRBJ2-7, with TRBD2 matching over 10 bases. The CDR3 extends over 15 amino acids. The germline V gene has CDR1 MNHNS and CDR2 SASEGT. V trimming: 4 bases; J trimming: 4 bases; junction bases outside the gene matches: 7. Here the CDR3 reads CASSGSSGRPYEQYF. CDR3 bases: TGTGCCAGCAGTGGATCTAGCGGGAGACCGTACGAGCAGTACTTC.

The chain combines TRBV24-1 with TRBJ1-1; D is perhaps TRBD1 (5 bases). This CDR3 is 13 amino acids long. Trimming took off 3 bases at V and 5 bases at J, with 9 bases between the two ends. From germline, CDR1 is KGHDR and CDR2 SFDVKD. The CDR3 nucleotides are TGTGCCACCAGTGATCCAGGGAGTACTGAAGCTTTCTTT. Translating gives CATSDPGSTEAFF.

The chain recombines TRBV20-1 with TRBJ2-1, with TRBD2 identical over 8 bases. From germline, CDR1 is DFQATT and CDR2 SNEGSKA (reference sequence). Unmatched junction bases numbered 12, after V lost 5 bases and J lost 3 bases. This CDR3 is 16 amino acids long. DNA for the CDR3: TGCAGTGCTCCCTTCTCTGCTAGCGGGTTCTACAATGAGCAGTTCTTC. This gives the protein CSAPFSASGFYNEQFF.

The chain uses TRBV24-1 and TRBJ2-1; maybe TRBD1 (6 bases). Trimming removed 1 base from V and 1 base from J, with 10 bases in between. CDR3 length: 16 amino acids. CDR1 and CDR2 from the germline V gene are KGHDR and SFDVKD. CDR3 sequence: CATSDLARGSYNEQFF. CDR3 sequence (DNA): TGTGCCACCAGTGATTTAGCCAGGGGTTCCTACAATGAGCAGTTCTTC.